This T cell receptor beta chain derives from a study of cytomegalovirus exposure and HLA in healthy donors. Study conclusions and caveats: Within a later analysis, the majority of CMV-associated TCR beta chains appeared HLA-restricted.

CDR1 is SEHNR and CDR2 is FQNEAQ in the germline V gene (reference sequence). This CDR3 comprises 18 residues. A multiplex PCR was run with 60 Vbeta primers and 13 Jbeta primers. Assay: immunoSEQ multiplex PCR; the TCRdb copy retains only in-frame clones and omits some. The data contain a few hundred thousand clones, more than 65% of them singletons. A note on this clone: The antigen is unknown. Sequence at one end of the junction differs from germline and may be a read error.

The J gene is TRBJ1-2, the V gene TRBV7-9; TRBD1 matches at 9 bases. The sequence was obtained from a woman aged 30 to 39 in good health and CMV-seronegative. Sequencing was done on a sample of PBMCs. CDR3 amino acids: CSSSPTPGTGNGEMSYTF. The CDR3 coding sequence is TGTTCCAGCAGCCCAACTCCAGGGACAGGGAATGGGGAAATGAGCTACACCTTC.